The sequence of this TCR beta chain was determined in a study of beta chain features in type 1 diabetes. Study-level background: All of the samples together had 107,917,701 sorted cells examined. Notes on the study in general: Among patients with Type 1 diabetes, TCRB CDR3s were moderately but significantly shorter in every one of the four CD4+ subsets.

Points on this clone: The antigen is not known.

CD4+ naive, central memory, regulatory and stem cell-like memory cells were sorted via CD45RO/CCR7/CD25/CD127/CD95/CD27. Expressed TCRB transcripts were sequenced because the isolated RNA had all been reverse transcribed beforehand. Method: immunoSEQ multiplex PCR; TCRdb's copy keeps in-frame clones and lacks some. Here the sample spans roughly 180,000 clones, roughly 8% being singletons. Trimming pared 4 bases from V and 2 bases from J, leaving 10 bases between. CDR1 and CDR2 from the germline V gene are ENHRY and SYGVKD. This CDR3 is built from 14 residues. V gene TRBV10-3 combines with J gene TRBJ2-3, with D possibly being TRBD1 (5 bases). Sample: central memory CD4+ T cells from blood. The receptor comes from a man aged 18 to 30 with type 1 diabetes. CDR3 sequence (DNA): TGTGCCATCAGTGGACAGAGGACCACAGATACGCAGTATTTT. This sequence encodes CAISGQRTTDTQYF.